Listed here are 8 T cell receptor beta chains from one sample, sequenced in a study of shared clonotypes between healthy human individuals. Assay used: immunoSEQ multiplex PCR; TCRdb lists only in-frame clones, some missing. Here the sample spans about 490,000 clones, about 82% being singletons. Source material: PBMCs. The receptors shown here come from a woman between 35 and 50 years old in good health. Some clones in this sample may be carry-over from other donors' samples.

J is TRBJ1-2 and V is TRBV4-3, with D hard to call. Per germline, CDR1 LGHNA and CDR2 YSLEER. This CDR3 contains 14 residues. V lost 1 base and J lost 5, with 11 bases in between. The CDR3 nucleotides read TGCGCCAGCAGCCAAGTACAGCGGAAATATGGCTACACCTTC. This gives the protein CASSQVQRKYGYTF.

The sample holds one count of this clone. V and J are TRBV30 and TRBJ1-6; D is unclear. The CDR3 spans 15 residues. V shed 2 bases and J shed 7 bases, with 15 bases lying between them. The germline gives CDR1 GTSNPN, CDR2 SVGIG (reference sequence). In DNA form, the CDR3 reads TGTGCCTGGAGTTCCAGTGTGGGGTGGAATTCACCCCTCCACTTT. Translating gives CAWSSSVGWNSPLHF.

The chain employs TRBV5-6 and TRBJ2-7, with 10 bases that match TRBD1. The CDR3 spans 16 residues. Unmatched junction bases numbered 9, after V lost 4 bases and J lost 2 bases. Germline lookup yields CDR1 SGHDT and CDR2 YYEEEE. The CDR3 nucleotides read TGTGCCAGCAGCGTGCTACCGGGACAGGGGACCTACGAGCAGTACTTC. Its protein is CASSVLPGQGTYEQYF.

This chain joins TRBV11-2 and TRBJ1-2, with D perhaps matching TRBD1 (5 bases). The ends were cut back, 7 bases at V and 8 bases at J, with 29 bases in the middle. Germline V CDR1 and CDR2: SGHAT, FQNNGV. The CDR3 has 17 residues. As DNA, the CDR3 is TGTGCCAGCACATTCTTCCTAGGACGGGGGGTCCGTGTAGGCTACACCTTC. This codes for CASTFFLGRGVRVGYTF. Supplemented by reference TRBV11-2 and TRBJ1-2, the full variable domain reads EAGVAQSPRYKIIEKRQSVAFWCNPISGHATLYWYQQILGQGPKLLIQFQNNGVVDDSQLPKDRFSAERLKGVDSTLKIQPAKLEDSAVYLCASTFFLGRGVRVGYTFGSGTRLTVV.

This sequence joins TRBV5-4 and TRBJ1-1; D call uncertain. The germline CDR1 and CDR2 sequences are SGHNT and YYREEE (reference sequence). Trimming took off 6 bases at V and 4 bases at J, with 16 bases between the two ends. This CDR3 has 14 residues. The CDR3 bases are TGTGCCAGCACTCCCGGCGGGGAGGGCACTGAAGCTTTCTTT. Amino acid sequence: CASTPGGEGTEAFF.

V and J are TRBV6-6 and TRBJ1-1; perhaps TRBD1 as D (5 bases). Germline-derived CDR1 and CDR2 are MNHNY and SVGAGI (reference sequence). The CDR3 has 11 residues. The V end was cut by 4 bases, the J end by 7 bases, with 7 bases between. The CDR3 here is CASSSGGEAFF. The CDR3 coding sequence is TGTGCCAGCAGTTCCGGGGGTGAAGCTTTCTTT.

Regarding this clone: A far larger clone is just one base off, so this is likely a read error. The chain has TRBV4-1 and TRBJ1-1; perhaps TRBD1 as D (6 bases). The length of the CDR3 is 16 residues. V was trimmed by 1 base and J by 2 bases, leaving 14 bases between them. Per the germline V gene, CDR1 is MGHRA and CDR2 is YSYEKL. In DNA form, the CDR3 reads TGCGCCAGCAGCCAAGGGGACACTCACACCAACACTGAAGCTTTCTTT. Encoded protein: CASSQGDTHTNTEAFF.

The chain is built from TRBV4-1 and TRBJ1-5, with D tentatively TRBD1 (5 bases). Trimming cost V 4 bases and J 1 base, with 5 bases left between them. The germline V gene encodes CDR1 MGHRA and CDR2 YSYEKL. The CDR3 covers 13 residues. The CDR3 here is CASSRDSNQPQHF. The CDR3 nucleotides read TGCGCCAGCAGCCGGGACAGCAATCAGCCCCAGCATTTT.